This record looks at one TCR beta chain sequence and its context. Measured with immunoSEQ multiplex PCR; TCRdb has only the in-frame clones, and not every one. The sample shows about 24,000 clones, roughly three quarters of them seen only once. With no exception, relapse followed autologous stem cell transplantation in all patients, and brentuximab vedotin exposure varied. After removal of 5 bases from V and 0 bases from J, the junction contained 5 bases not matched to a gene. The CDR3 loop spans 15 amino acids. The germline gives CDR1 SNHLY, CDR2 FYNNEI. This entry belongs to a study of PD-1 blockade in classical Hodgkin lymphoma.

The specimen was peripheral blood mononuclear cells (PBMCs), collected at baseline. This chain links TRBV2 with TRBJ1-2; 8 bases line up with TRBD1. This clonotype was sampled from a human donor with classical Hodgkin lymphoma. The CDR3 sequence is CASSKDRATNYGYTF. The CDR3 DNA follows: TGTGCCAGCAGTAAGGACAGGGCGACTAACTATGGCTACACCTTC.